This T cell receptor (beta chain) was profiled in a study of blood T cells in healthy people across ages. The study's findings and limits: No conclusive comparison of naive versus antigen-experienced cells was possible with unsorted PBMCs. With naive T cell percentage, TCR beta diversity showed a strong correlation. Estimates of diversity drawn from one million T cells were considered underestimates. Nothing was known about donor CMV status, and this possibly confounded expanded clonotype changes.

CDR3 length: 13 residues. Per the germline V gene, CDR1 is MNHEY and CDR2 is SVGAGI. Using a J-beta primer mix together with a sample-barcoded 5' primer, a second PCR was run for roughly 7 to 12 cycles. One entry per CDR3 protein, called by TCRdb with MiXCR from the 5' RACE reads. Of about 1.4 million distinct CDR3 sequences in the sample, roughly 60% are singletons; the top ten hold over 6.5%. Details on this clonotype: What it binds is not known. At one end the junction does not follow the germline gene, possibly because of a read error.

This rearrangement joins TRBV6-5 to TRBJ2-1; D is uncertain. Source material: blood. The TCR sequence derives from a man aged 18-30 years in good health. CDR3 amino acids: CASSDSLQNEQFF. The CDR3 DNA follows: TGTGCCAGCAGTGACTCGCTCCAAAATGAGCAGTTCTTC.